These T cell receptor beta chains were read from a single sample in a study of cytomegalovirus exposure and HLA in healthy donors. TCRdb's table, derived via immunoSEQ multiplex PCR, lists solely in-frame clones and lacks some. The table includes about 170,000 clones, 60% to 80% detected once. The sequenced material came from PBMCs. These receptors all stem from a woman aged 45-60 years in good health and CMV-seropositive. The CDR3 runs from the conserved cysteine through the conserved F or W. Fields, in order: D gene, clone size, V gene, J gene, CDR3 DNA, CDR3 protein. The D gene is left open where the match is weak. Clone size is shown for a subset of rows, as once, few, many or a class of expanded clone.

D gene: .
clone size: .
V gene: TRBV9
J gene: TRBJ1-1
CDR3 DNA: TGTGCCAGCAGCAGGGGACAGAACACTGAAGCTTTCTTT
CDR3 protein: CASSRGQNTEAFF

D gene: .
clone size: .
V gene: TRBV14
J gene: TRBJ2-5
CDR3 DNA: TGTGCCAGCAGCCCTGAGTGGATGAGGGAGACCCAGTACTTC
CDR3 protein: CASSPEWMRETQYF

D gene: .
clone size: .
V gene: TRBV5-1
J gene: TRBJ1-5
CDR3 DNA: TGCGCCAGCAGCTTGGAAGAGAATCAGCCCCAGCATTTT
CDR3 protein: CASSLEENQPQHF

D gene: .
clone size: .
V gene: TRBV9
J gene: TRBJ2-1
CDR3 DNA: TGTGCCAGCAGCTCATCGGGAGCGTCAATCAATGAGCAGTTCTTC
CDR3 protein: CASSSSGASINEQFF

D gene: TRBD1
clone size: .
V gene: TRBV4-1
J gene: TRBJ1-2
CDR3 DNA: TGCGCCAGCAGCCAAGCGTTTTCGGACAGGGGGCGGGGAGATGGCTACACCTTC
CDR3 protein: CASSQAFSDRGRGDGYTF

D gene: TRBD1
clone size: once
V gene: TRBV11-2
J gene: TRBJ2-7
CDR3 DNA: TGTGCCAGCAGCTCCCGACAGGGGGCAGGATCCTACGAGCAGTACTTC
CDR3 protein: CASSSRQGAGSYEQYF

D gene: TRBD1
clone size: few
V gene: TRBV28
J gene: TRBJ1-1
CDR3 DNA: TGTGCCAGCAGTGGACAGGGGAAACCCATGAACACTGAAGCTTTCTTT
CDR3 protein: CASSGQGKPMNTEAFF

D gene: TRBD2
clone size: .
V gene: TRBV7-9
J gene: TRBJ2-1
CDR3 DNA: TGTGCCAGCAGTCCTCCCCTAGCGGGAGGGATGAATGAGCAGTTCTTC
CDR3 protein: CASSPPLAGGMNEQFF

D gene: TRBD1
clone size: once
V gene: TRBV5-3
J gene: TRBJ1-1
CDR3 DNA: TGTGCCAGAAGCCCGGGACAGGGACCCATGAACACTGAAGCTTTCTTT
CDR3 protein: CARSPGQGPMNTEAFF

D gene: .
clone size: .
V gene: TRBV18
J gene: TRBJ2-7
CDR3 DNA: TGTGCCAGCTCGCCGACGGGGAACTACGAGCAGTACTTC
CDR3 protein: CASSPTGNYEQYF

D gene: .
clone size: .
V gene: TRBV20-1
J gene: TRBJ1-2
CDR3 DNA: TGCCTACAGAGATTCCCCTCTGGCTACACCTTC
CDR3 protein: CLQRFPSGYTF

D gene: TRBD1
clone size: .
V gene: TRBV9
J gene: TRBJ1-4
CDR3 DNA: TGTGCCAGCAGCGGTGCGGGGACAGGGCCCTCGGGACTGTTTTTT
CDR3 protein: CASSGAGTGPSGLFF

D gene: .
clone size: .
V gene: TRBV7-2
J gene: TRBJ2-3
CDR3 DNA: TGTGCCAGCAGATTAGGTCAGGGTACGCAGTATTTT
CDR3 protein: CASRLGQGTQYF

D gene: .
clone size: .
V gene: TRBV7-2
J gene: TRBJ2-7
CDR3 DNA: TGTGCCAGCAGCTTAGTTCCCTCAGGACGGAGGAGCTCCTACGAGCAGTACTTC
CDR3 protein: CASSLVPSGRRSSYEQYF